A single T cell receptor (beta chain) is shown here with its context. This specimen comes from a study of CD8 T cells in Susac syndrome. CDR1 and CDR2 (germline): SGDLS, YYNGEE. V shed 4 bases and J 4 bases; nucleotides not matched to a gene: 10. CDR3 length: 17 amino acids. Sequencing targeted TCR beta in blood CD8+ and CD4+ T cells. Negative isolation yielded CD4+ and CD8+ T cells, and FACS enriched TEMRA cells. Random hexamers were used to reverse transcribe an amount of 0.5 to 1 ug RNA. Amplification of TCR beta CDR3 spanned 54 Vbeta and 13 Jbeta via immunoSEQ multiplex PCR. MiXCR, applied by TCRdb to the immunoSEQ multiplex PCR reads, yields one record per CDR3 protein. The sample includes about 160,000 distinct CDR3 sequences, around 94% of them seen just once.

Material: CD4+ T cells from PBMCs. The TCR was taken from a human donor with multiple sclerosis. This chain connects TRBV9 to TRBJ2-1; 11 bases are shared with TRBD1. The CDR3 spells CASSLTRTGGLYNEQFF. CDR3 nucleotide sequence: TGTGCCAGCAGCCTTACCCGGACAGGGGGCTTATACAATGAGCAGTTCTTC. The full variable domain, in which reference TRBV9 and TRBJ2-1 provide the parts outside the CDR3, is DSGVTQTPKHLITATGQRVTLRCSPRSGDLSVYWYQQSLDQGLQFLIQYYNGEERAKGNILERFSAQQFPDLHSELNLSSLELGDSALYFCASSLTRTGGLYNEQFFGPGTRLTVL.